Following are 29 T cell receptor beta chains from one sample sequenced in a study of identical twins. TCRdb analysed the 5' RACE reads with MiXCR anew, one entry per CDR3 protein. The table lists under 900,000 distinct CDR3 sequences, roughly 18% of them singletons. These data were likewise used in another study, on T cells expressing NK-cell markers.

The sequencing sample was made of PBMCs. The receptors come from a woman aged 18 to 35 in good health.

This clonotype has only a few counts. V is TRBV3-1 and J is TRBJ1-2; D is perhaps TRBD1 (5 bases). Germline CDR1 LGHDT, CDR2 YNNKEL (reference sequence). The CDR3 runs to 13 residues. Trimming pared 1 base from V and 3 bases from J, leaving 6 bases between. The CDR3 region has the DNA TGTGCCAGCAGCCAAGCCAGGGACTATGGCTACACCTTC. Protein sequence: CASSQARDYGYTF.

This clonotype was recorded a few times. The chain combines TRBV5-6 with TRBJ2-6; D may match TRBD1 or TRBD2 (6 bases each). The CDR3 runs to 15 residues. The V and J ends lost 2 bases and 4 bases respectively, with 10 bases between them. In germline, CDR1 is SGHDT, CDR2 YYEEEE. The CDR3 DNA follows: TGTGCCAGCAGCTTTTGGGGGGCCGGGGCCAACGTCCTGACTTTC. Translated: CASSFWGAGANVLTF.

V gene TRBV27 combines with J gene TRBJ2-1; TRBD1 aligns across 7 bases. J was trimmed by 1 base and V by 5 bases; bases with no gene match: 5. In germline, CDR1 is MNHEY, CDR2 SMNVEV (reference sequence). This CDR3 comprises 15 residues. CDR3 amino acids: CASSTGAGSYNEQFF. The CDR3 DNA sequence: TGTGCCAGCAGTACAGGGGCCGGGTCCTACAATGAGCAGTTCTTC.

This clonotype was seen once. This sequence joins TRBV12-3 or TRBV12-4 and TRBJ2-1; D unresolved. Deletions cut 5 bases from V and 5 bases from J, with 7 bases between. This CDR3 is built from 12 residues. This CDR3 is CASSEKHNEQFF. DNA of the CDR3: TGTGCCAGCAGTGAAAAACACAATGAGCAGTTCTTC.

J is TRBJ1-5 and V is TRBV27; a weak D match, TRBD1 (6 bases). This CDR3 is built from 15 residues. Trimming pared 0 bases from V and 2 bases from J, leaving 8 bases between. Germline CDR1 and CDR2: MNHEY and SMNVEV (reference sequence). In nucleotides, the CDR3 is TGTGCCAGCAGTTTATCGCGACAGGGCAATCAGCCCCAGCATTTT. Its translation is CASSLSRQGNQPQHF.

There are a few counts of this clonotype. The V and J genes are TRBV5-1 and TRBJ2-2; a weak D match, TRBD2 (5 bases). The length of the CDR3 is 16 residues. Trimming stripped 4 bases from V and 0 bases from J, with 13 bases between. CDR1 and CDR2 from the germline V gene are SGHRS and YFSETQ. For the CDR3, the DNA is TGCGCCAGCAGCCCAAGTCTAGCCCCGAACACCGGGGAGCTGTTTTTT. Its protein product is CASSPSLAPNTGELFF.

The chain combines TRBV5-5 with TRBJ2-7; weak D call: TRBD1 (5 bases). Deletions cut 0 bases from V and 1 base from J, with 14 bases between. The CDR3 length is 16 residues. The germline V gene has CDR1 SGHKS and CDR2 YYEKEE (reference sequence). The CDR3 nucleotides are TGTGCCAGCAGCTTGGAGGGGTTTTCCGTGTCCTACGAGCAGTACTTC. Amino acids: CASSLEGFSVSYEQYF.

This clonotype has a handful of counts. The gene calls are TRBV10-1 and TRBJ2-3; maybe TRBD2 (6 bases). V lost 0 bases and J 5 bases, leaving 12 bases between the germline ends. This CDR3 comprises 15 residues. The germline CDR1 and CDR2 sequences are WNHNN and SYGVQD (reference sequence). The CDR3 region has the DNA TGCGCCAGCAGTGAGTCTGCTTTGGGGGGAGATACGCAGTATTTT. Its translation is CASSESALGGDTQYF.

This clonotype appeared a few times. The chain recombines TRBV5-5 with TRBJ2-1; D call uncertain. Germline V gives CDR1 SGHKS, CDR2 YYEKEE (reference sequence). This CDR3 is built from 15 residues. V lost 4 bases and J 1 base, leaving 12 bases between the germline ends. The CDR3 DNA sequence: TGTGCCAGCAGCGGGTTTGACCTATCCTACAATGAGCAGTTCTTC. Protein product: CASSGFDLSYNEQFF.

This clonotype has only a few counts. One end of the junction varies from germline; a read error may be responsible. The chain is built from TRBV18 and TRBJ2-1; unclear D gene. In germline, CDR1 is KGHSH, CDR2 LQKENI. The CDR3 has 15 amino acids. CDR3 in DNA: TGTGCCAGCTCACCGACCCCTGTCGGACCCCTAAGTTTCGGGTTC. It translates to CASSPTPVGPLSFGF.

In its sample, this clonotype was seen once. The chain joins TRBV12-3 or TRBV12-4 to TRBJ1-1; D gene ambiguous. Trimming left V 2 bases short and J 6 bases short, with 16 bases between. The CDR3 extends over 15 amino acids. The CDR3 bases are TGTGCCAGCAGTTTATTTTCAGGAAGGTTTCCTGAAGCTTTCTTT. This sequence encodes CASSLFSGRFPEAFF.

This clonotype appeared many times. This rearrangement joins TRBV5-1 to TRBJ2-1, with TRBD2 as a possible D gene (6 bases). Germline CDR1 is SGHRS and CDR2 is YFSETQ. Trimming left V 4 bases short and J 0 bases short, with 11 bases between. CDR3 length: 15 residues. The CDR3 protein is CASSLVAVSYNEQFF. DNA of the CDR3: TGCGCCAGCAGCCTAGTAGCGGTCTCCTACAATGAGCAGTTCTTC.

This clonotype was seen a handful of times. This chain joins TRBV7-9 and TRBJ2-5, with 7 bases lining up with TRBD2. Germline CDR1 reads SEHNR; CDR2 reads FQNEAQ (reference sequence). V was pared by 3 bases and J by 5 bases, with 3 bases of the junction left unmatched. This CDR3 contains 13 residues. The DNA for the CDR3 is TGTGCCAGCAGCTTTGGACTAGTGGAGACCCAGTACTTC. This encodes CASSFGLVETQYF.

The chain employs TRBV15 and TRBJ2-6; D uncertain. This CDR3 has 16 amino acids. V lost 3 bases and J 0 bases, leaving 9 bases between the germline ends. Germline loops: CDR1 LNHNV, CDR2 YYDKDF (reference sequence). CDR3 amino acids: CATSRADGSGANVLTF. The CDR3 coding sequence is TGTGCCACCAGCAGGGCAGACGGCTCTGGGGCCAACGTCCTGACTTTC.

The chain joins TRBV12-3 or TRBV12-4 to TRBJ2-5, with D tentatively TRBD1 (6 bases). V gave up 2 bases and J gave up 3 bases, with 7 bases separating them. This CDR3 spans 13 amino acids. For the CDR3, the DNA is TGTGCCAGCAGTTTATACAGGGAAGAGACCCAGTACTTC. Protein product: CASSLYREETQYF.

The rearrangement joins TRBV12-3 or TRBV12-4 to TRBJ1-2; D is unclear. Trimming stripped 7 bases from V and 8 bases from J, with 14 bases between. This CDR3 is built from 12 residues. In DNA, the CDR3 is TGTGCCAGCACGGCGGATCGCCGGGGCTACACCTTC. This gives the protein CASTADRRGYTF.

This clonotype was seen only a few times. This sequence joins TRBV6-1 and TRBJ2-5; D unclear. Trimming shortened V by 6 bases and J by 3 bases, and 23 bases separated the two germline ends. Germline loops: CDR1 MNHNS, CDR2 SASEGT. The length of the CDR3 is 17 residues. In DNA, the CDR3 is TGTGCCAGCAGGTCCCCCCCGATTGATAGGTGGGAAGAGACCCAGTACTTC. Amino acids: CASRSPPIDRWEETQYF.

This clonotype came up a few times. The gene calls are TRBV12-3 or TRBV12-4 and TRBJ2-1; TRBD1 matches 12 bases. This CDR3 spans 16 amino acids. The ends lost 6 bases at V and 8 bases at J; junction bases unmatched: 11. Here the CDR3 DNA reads TGTGCCAGCAGGGCCCCTCGGGACAGGGGGCAGGATGAGCAGTTCTTC. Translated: CASRAPRDRGQDEQFF.

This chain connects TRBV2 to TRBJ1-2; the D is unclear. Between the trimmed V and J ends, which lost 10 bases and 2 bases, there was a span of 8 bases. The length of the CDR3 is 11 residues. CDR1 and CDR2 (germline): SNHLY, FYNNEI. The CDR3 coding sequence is TGTGCCACGAATATAAACTATGGCTACACCTTC. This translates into CATNINYGYTF.

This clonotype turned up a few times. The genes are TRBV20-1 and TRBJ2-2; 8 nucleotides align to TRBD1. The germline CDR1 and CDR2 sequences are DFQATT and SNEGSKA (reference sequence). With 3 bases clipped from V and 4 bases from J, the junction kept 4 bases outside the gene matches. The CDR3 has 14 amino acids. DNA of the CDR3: TGCAGTGCTAGCCAGGGGGCGCGCACCGGGGAGCTGTTTTTT. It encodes CSASQGARTGELFF.

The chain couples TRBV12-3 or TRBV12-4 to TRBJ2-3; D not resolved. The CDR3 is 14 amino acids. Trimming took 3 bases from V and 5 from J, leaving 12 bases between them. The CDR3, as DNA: TGTGCCAGCAGTTTTAGATTTAGGGAAGATACGCAGTATTTT. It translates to CASSFRFREDTQYF.

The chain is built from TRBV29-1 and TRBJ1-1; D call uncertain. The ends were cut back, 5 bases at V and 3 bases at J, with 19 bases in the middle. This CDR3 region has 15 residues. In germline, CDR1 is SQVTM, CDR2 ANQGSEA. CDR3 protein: CSVIRTASADTEAFF. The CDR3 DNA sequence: TGCAGCGTTATACGGACTGCATCAGCGGACACTGAAGCTTTCTTT.

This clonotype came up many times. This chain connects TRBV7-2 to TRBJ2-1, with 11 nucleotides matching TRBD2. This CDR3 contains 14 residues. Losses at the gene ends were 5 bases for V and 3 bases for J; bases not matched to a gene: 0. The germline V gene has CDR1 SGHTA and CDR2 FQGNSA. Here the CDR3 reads CASSGLAGYNEQFF. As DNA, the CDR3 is TGTGCCAGCAGCGGACTAGCGGGCTACAATGAGCAGTTCTTC. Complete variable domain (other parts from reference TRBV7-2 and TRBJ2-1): GAGVSQSPSNKVTEKGKDVELRCDPISGHTALYWYRQSLGQGLEFLIYFQGNSAPDKSGLPSDRFSAERTGGSVSTLTIQRTQQEDSAVYLCASSGLAGYNEQFFGPGTRLTVL.

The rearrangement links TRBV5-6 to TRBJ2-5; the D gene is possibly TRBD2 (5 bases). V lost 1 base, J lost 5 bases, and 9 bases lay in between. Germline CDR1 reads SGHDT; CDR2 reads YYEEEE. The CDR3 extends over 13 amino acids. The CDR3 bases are TGTGCCAGCAGCTTGATGCTAGCTGAGACCCAGTACTTC. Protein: CASSLMLAETQYF.

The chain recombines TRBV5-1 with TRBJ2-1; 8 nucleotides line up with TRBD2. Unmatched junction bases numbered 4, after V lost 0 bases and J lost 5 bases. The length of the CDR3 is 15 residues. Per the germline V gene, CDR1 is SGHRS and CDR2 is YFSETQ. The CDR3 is CASSLATSVDNEQFF. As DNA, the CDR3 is TGCGCCAGCAGCTTGGCGACTAGCGTCGACAATGAGCAGTTCTTC.

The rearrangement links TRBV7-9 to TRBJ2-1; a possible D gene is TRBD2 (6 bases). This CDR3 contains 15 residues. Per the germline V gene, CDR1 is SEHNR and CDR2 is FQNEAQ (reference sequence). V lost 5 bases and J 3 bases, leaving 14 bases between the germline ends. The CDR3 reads CASSGGNRSYNEQFF. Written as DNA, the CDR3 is TGTGCCAGCAGCGGAGGGAACAGGAGCTACAATGAGCAGTTCTTC.

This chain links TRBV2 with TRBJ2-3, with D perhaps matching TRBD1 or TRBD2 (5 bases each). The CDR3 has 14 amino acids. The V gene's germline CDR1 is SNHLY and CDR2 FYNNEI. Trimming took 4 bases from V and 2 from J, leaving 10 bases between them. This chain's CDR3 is CASSGDPYTDTQYF. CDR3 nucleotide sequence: TGTGCCAGCAGTGGGGACCCCTACACAGATACGCAGTATTTT.

In nucleotides, the CDR3 is TGCGCCAGCAGCTTAAGGGGCGAAGTCGACGAGCAGTACTTC. It is translated as CASSLRGEVDEQYF. J is TRBJ2-7 and V is TRBV5-1; a possible D gene is TRBD1 (5 bases). V lost 2 bases and J lost 5, with 14 bases in between. CDR3 size: 14 residues. Germline values: CDR1 SGHRS, CDR2 YFSETQ.

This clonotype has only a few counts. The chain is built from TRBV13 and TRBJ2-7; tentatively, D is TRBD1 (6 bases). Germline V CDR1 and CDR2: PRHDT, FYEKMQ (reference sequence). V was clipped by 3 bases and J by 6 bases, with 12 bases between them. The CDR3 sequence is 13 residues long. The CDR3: CASSFRYRAEQYF. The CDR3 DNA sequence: TGTGCCAGCAGCTTTCGGTACAGGGCCGAGCAGTACTTC.